The rows below give T cell receptor beta chains drawn from one sample of a study of CD8+CD57+ T cells in acquired aplastic anemia. TCRdb independently ran MiXCR on the reads; one entry per CDR3 protein. This table holds roughly 180,000 distinct CDR3 sequences, about 50% found once. Specimen: sorted CD4+, CD8+, or CD8+CD57+ T cells (not recorded which) from PBMCs. Every receptor here comes from a human donor with aplastic anemia. CDR3s include the opening cysteine and the closing phenylalanine or tryptophan. Size values are once, few and many counts, or a class for expanded clones, and some rows have none.

CDR3 length,clone size,J gene,V gene,CDR3 protein
15,many,TRBJ1-1,TRBV20-1,CSARDRGQGRTEAFF
13,NA,TRBJ1-5,TRBV11-2,CASSPDTNQPQHF
15,many,TRBJ2-5,TRBV19,CASSRPGAPPETQYF
15,many,TRBJ1-1,TRBV10-3,CAISDPGIRGTEAFF
15,NA,TRBJ1-1,TRBV19,CASSGTGARATEAFF
11,NA,TRBJ2-5,TRBV29-1,CSVERDRLEYF
13,many,TRBJ1-1,TRBV6-1,CASSALGVAEAFF
15,NA,TRBJ2-5,TRBV7-2,CASSLVATAQETQYF
12,once,TRBJ1-1,TRBV20-1,CSGTQGGTEAFF
17,many,TRBJ2-7,TRBV15,CATSYKRARLTSYEQYF
12,many,TRBJ2-1,TRBV20-1,CSANGPNNEQFF
11,many,TRBJ2-1,TRBV7-2,CASSSLELQFF
14,NA,TRBJ2-7,TRBV4-3,CASSQDARGYEQYF
14,NA,TRBJ2-1,TRBV29-1,CSVMTSGSYNEQFF
13,NA,TRBJ2-7,TRBV2,CTGRRSGGYEQYF
15,few,TRBJ2-1,TRBV3-1,CASSQSSGGPGEQFF
15,NA,TRBJ2-2,TRBV2,CASSDMDRGTGELFF
17,many,TRBJ2-3,TRBV19,CASSMRSRVGPGDTQYF
13,many,TRBJ1-1,TRBV7-9,CASSLVEGSEAFF
14,many,TRBJ2-7,TRBV18,CASSPQPGDHEQYF
14,NA,TRBJ1-5,TRBV10-3,CAISESGGRQPQHF
14,once,TRBJ2-1,TRBV7-3,CASSPDRVANEQFF
15,NA,TRBJ2-7,TRBV19,CASSPRLAGGNEQYF
16,few,TRBJ2-2,TRBV12-3/TRBV12-4,CASSHGQVVNTGELFF
13,NA,TRBJ2-5,TRBV19,CASRGRHQETQYF
14,few,TRBJ2-7,TRBV2,CARGRTVSPYEQYF
15,NA,TRBJ2-3,TRBV24-1,CATSVRQGSTDTQYF
14,many,TRBJ2-2,TRBV7-9,CASTTAAGTGELFF
13,many,TRBJ2-1,TRBV2,CASRQGGYNEQFF
16,NA,TRBJ1-2,TRBV29-1,CSASRVEQAGIGGYTF
13,many,TRBJ1-4,TRBV7-3,CASSLRTNEKLFF
13,NA,TRBJ2-1,TRBV5-1,CASSLSLNNEQFF
17,NA,TRBJ2-7,TRBV3-1,CASSQGAGGGLRGEQYF
14,NA,TRBJ2-7,TRBV9,CASSVGTSPYEQYF
15,many,TRBJ2-5,TRBV12-3/TRBV12-4,CASSPGDSLQETQYF
12,once,TRBJ2-5,TRBV12-5,CASGLAGGTQYF
14,NA,TRBJ1-2,TRBV15,CASNWAGGLSGYTF
15,NA,NA,TRBV24-1,CATSDLGTGEETQYF
15,NA,TRBJ2-7,TRBV5-1,CASSGNRGRPYEQYF
14,NA,TRBJ2-4,TRBV20-1,CSARDPSIDWIQYF
14,many,TRBJ1-6,TRBV5-6,CASSFGSYNSPLHF
18,many,TRBJ1-2,TRBV6-1,CASSARAGGRGGNYGYTF
16,many,TRBJ1-4,TRBV2,CASSWTGATINEKLFF
13,NA,TRBJ1-6,TRBV10-3,CAISGDRAFALHF
13,once,TRBJ1-5,TRBV12-3/TRBV12-4,CASSFESYQPQHF
14,NA,TRBJ2-7,TRBV2,CASSLDRAGDEQYF
13,NA,TRBJ2-7,TRBV5-1,CASSADRFGEQYF
14,many,TRBJ2-7,TRBV7-9,CASSPGQGANEQYF
16,NA,TRBJ2-1,TRBV9,CASSVGWSSGYNEQFF
14,NA,TRBJ2-4,TRBV20-1,CSARDKGGTDIQYF
15,NA,TRBJ1-5,TRBV11-2,CASSLGPGSNQPQHF
17,many,TRBJ2-1,TRBV11-2,CASSLDLAGVFRNEQFF